This T cell receptor beta chain was sequenced for a study of beta chain features in type 1 diabetes. Cell sorting via CD45RO/CCR7/CD25/CD127/CD95/CD27 was performed to obtain CD4+ naive, central memory, regulatory and stem cell-like memory cells. Every isolated RNA sample was fully reverse transcribed, so sequencing captured expressed TCRB transcripts. Regulatory, naive and central memory T cell samples averaged approximately 3.9 million reads. The data were produced by immunoSEQ multiplex PCR, yet TCRdb's version contains in-frame clones alone and is incomplete. The sample shows approximately 360,000 clones, over 10% of them seen only once. Study results and limitations: Any role of HLA type in TCRB rearrangement remained unresolved here. Shorter TCRB CDR3s, moderately but significantly so, marked every one of the four CD4+ subsets in Type 1 diabetes patients.

As regards this clone: Its antigen remains unidentified.

Trimming removed 5 bases from V and 0 bases from J, with 11 bases in between. This CDR3 is 15 amino acids long. Germline-derived CDR1 and CDR2 are SEHNR and FQNEAQ (reference sequence). This TCR was recovered from a woman younger than 35 with type 1 diabetes. Sequencing was performed on naive CD4+ T cells from blood. The chain joins TRBV7-9 to TRBJ2-1, with D hard to call. CDR3 nucleotide sequence: TGTGCCAGCAGCCCCTTCGGTAGCTCCTACAATGAGCAGTTCTTC. Its translation is CASSPFGSSYNEQFF.